These T cell receptor beta chains were read from a single sample in a study of CD8 T cells in ankylosing spondylitis. TCRdb processed the 5' RACE reads anew with MiXCR; each CDR3 protein has one entry. Among 250,000 or so distinct CDR3 sequences listed, about 10% were seen once. The sequenced material came from blood, either unsorted or a sorted T cell fraction (not recorded which). The receptors were gathered from a male donor with ankylosing spondylitis or in good health (not recorded which). CDR3s leave out the opening cysteine and the closing phenylalanine or tryptophan. A D gene is named only where the DNA matches it firmly.

TRBJ2-2,TRBV5-6,NA,ASSDSGQREARTGELF
TRBJ2-6,TRBV5-1,NA,ASRGRGGGANVLT
TRBJ2-3,TRBV21-1,NA,ASSKGREQSSSTDTQY
TRBJ1-5,TRBV4-2,NA,ASGPGVWDNQPQH
TRBJ2-1,TRBV29-1,NA,SVTDRANEQF
TRBJ2-7,TRBV18,NA,ASSPSGPYEQY
TRBJ1-2,TRBV19,NA,ATQVKGTYGYT
TRBJ2-2,TRBV2,NA,ASRQDGNTGELF
TRBJ2-5,TRBV29-1,NA,SVGGWGAGETQY
TRBJ2-7,TRBV20-1,TRBD2,STREAGIYEQY
TRBJ1-1,TRBV28,NA,ASIPSRGLGTEAF
TRBJ2-7,TRBV21-1,NA,ASSQRDSPNPYEQY
TRBJ1-1,TRBV30,NA,AWSGDLSTEAF
TRBJ1-3,TRBV12-3/TRBV12-4,NA,ASTDQGSGNTIY
TRBJ1-1,TRBV20-1,TRBD1,SARGGDRDTEAF
TRBJ1-5,TRBV4-1,NA,ASSQGRGMWGNQPQH
TRBJ2-7,TRBV5-1,NA,ASSLSPDTTREQY
TRBJ2-3,TRBV5-1,NA,ASRVPNTDTQY
TRBJ1-1,TRBV5-1,NA,ASSLFDSGTEAF
TRBJ2-5,TRBV5-1,TRBD2,ASTLVAGETQY
TRBJ2-1,TRBV20-1,TRBD2,SARSGGWNEQF
TRBJ1-2,TRBV7-9,NA,ASRPGHNYGYT
TRBJ1-2,TRBV6-1,NA,ASSPEGYSNYGYT
TRBJ2-2,TRBV10-3,TRBD1,AIRWDRGPNTGELF
TRBJ2-1,TRBV4-1,TRBD2,ASSQTSGRAGEQF
TRBJ2-3,TRBV25-1,NA,ASSESRGRPDTQY
TRBJ2-1,TRBV20-1,TRBD2,SAQDGTSGYNEQF
TRBJ2-1,TRBV27,NA,ASSPGRLQF
TRBJ1-3,TRBV4-1,NA,ASSQEAGWSGNTIY
TRBJ1-1,TRBV6-6,NA,ASRDQGFTEAF